The clone carrying this TCR beta chain was observed many times. The patients, who ranged from 18 to 65 in age, presented with newly diagnosed hyperthyroidism lasting under 2 months. Diagnoses were made from clinical symptoms, serum measures (thyroxine and TRAb), thyroid ultrasound and orbital computed tomography. From 10 ml of fresh peripheral blood, PBMCs were isolated. The TCR beta CDR3 regions underwent amplification using RNA transcripts as the source. First-round RT-PCR of the TCR CDR3 relied on the HTBI primer set. TCRdb re-derived calls from the multiplex PCR reads in MiXCR, one entry per CDR3 protein. Of more than 350,000 distinct CDR3 sequences in the sample, 17% were seen once. Germline-derived CDR1 and CDR2 are SEHNR and FQNEAQ (reference sequence). The CDR3 loop spans 16 amino acids. Trimming left V 1 base short and J 5 bases short, with 15 bases between. This entry belongs to a study of T cells in Graves' hyperthyroidism and ophthalmopathy. Study context: Peripheral blood was secured at the point of initial diagnosis, before any treatment.

The rearrangement joins TRBV7-9 to TRBJ2-1; D uncertain. The receptor was derived from a woman aged 25 to 45 with Graves' hyperthyroidism that later progressed to Graves' ophthalmopathy. Sequenced material: blood. The CDR3 nucleotides read TGTGCCAGCAGCTTAGGTTTCGGAACCGCTCACAATGAGCAGTTCTTC. It translates to CASSLGFGTAHNEQFF. Filled out from reference TRBV7-9 and TRBJ2-1, the complete variable domain reads DTGVSQNPRHKITKRGQNVTFRCDPISEHNRLYWYRQTLGQGPEFLTYFQNEAQLEKSRLLSDRFSAERPKGSFSTLEIQRTEQGDSAMYLCASSLGFGTAHNEQFFGPGTRLTVL.